These T cell receptor beta chains were read from a single sample in a study of blood T cell repertoires in COVID-19. The table came from immunoSEQ multiplex PCR; TCRdb's copy has only in-frame clones and leaves some out. The sample has over 90,000 clones, approximately 86% seen once; the top ten hold 13%. Source material: peripheral blood. These receptors were obtained from a woman aged 55-70 years in a cohort sampled during active or convalescent COVID-19. CDR3s include the opening cysteine and the closing phenylalanine or tryptophan. A D gene is named only where the DNA matches it firmly. For some rows the clone size is stated as once, few or many, or as a class when expanded; others skip it.

v_gene	len	d_gene	abundance	j_gene	CDR3nt	CDR3aa
TRBV29-1	12	TRBD1	.	TRBJ2-7	TGCAGCGTGGGACAGGGGGCCAACGAGCAGTACTTC	CSVGQGANEQYF
TRBV7-8	14	.	.	TRBJ2-7	TGTGCCAGCAGCCCTAGAGGACAAAACTACGAGCAGTACTTC	CASSPRGQNYEQYF
TRBV7-3	16	TRBD1	.	TRBJ2-7	TGTGCCAGCAGCTTATACGGGACAGGGGAAATATACGAGCAGTACTTC	CASSLYGTGEIYEQYF
TRBV5-1	13	.	.	TRBJ2-1	TGCGCCAGCAGCTTGGCAGGGAACAATGAGCAGTTCTTC	CASSLAGNNEQFF
TRBV9	15	TRBD1	once	TRBJ2-7	TGTGCCAGCAGCGACACAGGGGACGCCGCCTACGAGCAGTACTTC	CASSDTGDAAYEQYF
TRBV24-1	16	TRBD1	.	TRBJ2-2	TGTGCCACCAGTGATGGGGGACAGGGGCTGACCGGGGAGCTGTTTTTT	CATSDGGQGLTGELFF
TRBV3-1/TRBV3-2	14	TRBD1	.	TRBJ2-2	TGTGCCAGCAGACGTACAGGGGTTCCCGGGGAGCTGTTTTTT	CASRRTGVPGELFF
TRBV30	15	TRBD2	.	TRBJ2-3	TGTGCCTCCACCAGACTAGCGGGGGGGGCAGATACGCAGTATTTT	CASTRLAGGADTQYF
TRBV30	12	.	.	TRBJ1-2	TGTGCCTGCGACAGGAATGCGAATGGCTACACCTTC	CACDRNANGYTF
TRBV7-9	15	.	.	TRBJ1-4	TGTGCCAGCAGCCGACCACAGGCGACTAATGAAAAACTGTTTTTT	CASSRPQATNEKLFF
TRBV25-1	16	.	few	TRBJ1-4	TGTGCCAGCAGTGGGGAACTCGGGGTGCGAAATGAAAAACTGTTTTTT	CASSGELGVRNEKLFF
TRBV19	13	.	.	TRBJ1-1	TGTGCCAGTAGTGTCGACAGCGACACTGAAGCTTTCTTT	CASSVDSDTEAFF
TRBV19	15	.	.	TRBJ2-2	TGTGCCAGTAGTACCGGACTAACGAACACCGGGGAGCTGTTTTTT	CASSTGLTNTGELFF
TRBV7-9	16	TRBD2	.	TRBJ2-3	TGTGCCAGCAGCTCGGGGGGGAGCGGGAGTTCGGATACGCAGTATTTT	CASSSGGSGSSDTQYF
TRBV9	15	TRBD1	.	TRBJ2-5	TGTGCCAGCAGCCTCGGGACAGGGGGCGGGGAGACCCAGTACTTC	CASSLGTGGGETQYF
TRBV7-8	16	.	.	TRBJ2-7	TGTGCCAGCAGGCCCCAATGGACAGATGGCCCGTACGAGCAGTACTTC	CASRPQWTDGPYEQYF
TRBV24-1	16	.	.	TRBJ2-7	TGTGCCACCAGTGATTTCCCTGGCACAGGGATCCACGAGCAGTACTTC	CATSDFPGTGIHEQYF
TRBV9	14	TRBD2	.	TRBJ2-5	TGTGCCAGCACCTCGGGGGGATGGGGGGAGACCCAGTACTTC	CASTSGGWGETQYF
TRBV11-2	14	TRBD2	.	TRBJ2-1	TGTGCCAGCAGTCAGCGGGGGGGGAACAATGAGCAGTTCTTC	CASSQRGGNNEQFF
TRBV9	14	.	.	TRBJ2-2	TGTGCCAGCAGCGCCACAGGGTTCGCCGGGGAGCTGTTTTTT	CASSATGFAGELFF
TRBV6-5	12	.	.	TRBJ1-2	TGTGCCAGCAGTACCCCCACAAATGGCTACACCTTC	CASSTPTNGYTF
TRBV11-2	17	TRBD1	.	TRBJ1-1	TGTGCCAGCAGCTGGATACCGGGACAGCGCATGAACACTGAAGCTTTCTTT	CASSWIPGQRMNTEAFF
TRBV9	12	.	.	TRBJ2-7	TGTGCCAGCAGCCACGGGGAAGGGGAGCAGTACTTC	CASSHGEGEQYF
TRBV19	13	.	.	TRBJ1-5	TGTGCCAGTAGTAGGACATTTAATCAGCCCCAGCATTTT	CASSRTFNQPQHF
TRBV6-6	15	TRBD1	.	TRBJ1-1	TGTGCCAGCAGCAGGACAGGGACCATGAACACTGAAGCTTTCTTT	CASSRTGTMNTEAFF
TRBV24-1	13	TRBD1	few	TRBJ2-3	TGTGCCACCAAGAGACAGGGCGCAGATACGCAGTATTTT	CATKRQGADTQYF
TRBV7-9	15	TRBD1	.	TRBJ1-4	TGTGCCAGCAGCTCGAGGACAGGGAGTAATGAAAAACTGTTTTTT	CASSSRTGSNEKLFF
TRBV10-3	13	TRBD1	.	TRBJ2-1	TGTGCCATCACTGGGACAGGGGCCAATGAGCAGTTCTTC	CAITGTGANEQFF
TRBV12-5	13	TRBD1	.	TRBJ2-7	TGTGCTAGTGGTCCGGGACAGAGCTACGAGCAGTACTTC	CASGPGQSYEQYF
TRBV5-8	13	.	.	TRBJ1-1	TGTGCCAGCAGCTTGATCGGCGGCACTGAAGCTTTCTTT	CASSLIGGTEAFF
TRBV5-1	14	TRBD1	.	TRBJ2-3	TGCGCCAGCAGCTCACAGGGGAGCACAGATACGCAGTATTTT	CASSSQGSTDTQYF
TRBV6-6	16	.	.	TRBJ1-3	TGTGCCAGCAGTTACCCCCCTAGTACCGGTGGAAACACCATATATTTT	CASSYPPSTGGNTIYF
TRBV9	16	TRBD1	few	TRBJ2-5	TGTGCCAGCAGCGCCATGAAACAGGGGGCGAGGGAGACCCAGTACTTC	CASSAMKQGARETQYF
TRBV28	14	.	.	TRBJ1-1	TGTGCCAGCAAATCGACAGAACCCAGGACTGAAGCTTTCTTT	CASKSTEPRTEAFF
TRBV2	16	TRBD2	.	TRBJ2-3	TGTGCCAGCAGTTCGGGACTAGCGGGAGGGCCAGATACGCAGTATTTT	CASSSGLAGGPDTQYF
TRBV7-9	15	TRBD1	few	TRBJ2-7	TGTGCCAGCAGCTTATTATCGGGACAGGGAAACGAGCAGTACTTC	CASSLLSGQGNEQYF
TRBV5-4	16	TRBD2	.	TRBJ2-3	TGTGCCAGCAGTGGCGGGCCAGCGGGAGCTGGAGATACGCAGTATTTT	CASSGGPAGAGDTQYF
TRBV6-2/TRBV6-3	14	TRBD1	.	TRBJ2-7	TGTGCCAGCAGTCACAGGGGGCTCGGCTACGAGCAGTACTTC	CASSHRGLGYEQYF
TRBV5-4	13	.	once	TRBJ1-1	TGTGCCAGCAGCCCCCGGACATTAAACGAAGCTTTCTTT	CASSPRTLNEAFF
TRBV3-1/TRBV3-2	14	TRBD1	.	TRBJ2-5	TGTGCCAGCAGCCTACAGGGGGGCCAAGAGACCCAGTACTTC	CASSLQGGQETQYF
TRBV19	16	.	.	TRBJ2-3	TGTGCCAGTAGTATACTAGGAGGGCTTAGCACAGATACGCAGTATTTT	CASSILGGLSTDTQYF
TRBV2	13	.	.	TRBJ1-6	TGTGCCAGCAGTGGAGGGTATAATTCACCCCTCCACTTT	CASSGGYNSPLHF
TRBV18	15	.	.	TRBJ2-2	TGTGCCAGCTCACGGACAGAAAAGAGTCCCGGGGAGCTGTTTTTT	CASSRTEKSPGELFF
TRBV9	16	TRBD1	.	TRBJ2-7	TGTGCCAGCAGCGTAGGGACAGGGGGATTGTCCTACGAGCAGTACTTC	CASSVGTGGLSYEQYF
TRBV13	16	TRBD1	.	TRBJ2-3	TGTGCCAGCAGCTCGGGACAGGACGGTAGCACAGATACGCAGTATTTT	CASSSGQDGSTDTQYF
TRBV5-1	16	TRBD1	.	TRBJ1-5	TGCGCCAGCAGCTCCGGCACAGGGGACCCCAATCAGCCCCAGCATTTT	CASSSGTGDPNQPQHF